A single sample is the source of the 16 T cell receptor beta chains below, sequenced in a study of blood T cell repertoires in COVID-19. Produced via immunoSEQ multiplex PCR; TCRdb's table is partial and in-frame only. The sample comprises some 99,000 clones, around four fifths of which are singletons, and 15% to 20% rests with the top ten. Sequencing input: peripheral blood. Source of these receptors: a woman aged 60-75 years with acute or convalescent COVID-19.

This clone showed up just a few times. This rearrangement joins TRBV5-1 to TRBJ2-3, with 8 nucleotides matching TRBD2. Germline V CDR1 and CDR2: SGHRS, YFSETQ. V lost 6 bases, J lost 2 bases, and 5 bases stayed unmatched. The CDR3 is 14 amino acids. CDR3 DNA: TGCGCCAGCACCTTAGCGGGGATCACAGATACGCAGTATTTT. Protein sequence: CASTLAGITDTQYF. Based on the CDR3 plus reference TRBV5-1 and TRBJ2-3, the full variable domain is KAGVTQTPRYLIKTRGQQVTLSCSPISGHRSVSWYQQTPGQGLQFLFEYFSETQRNKGNFPGRFSGRQFSNSRSEMNVSTLELGDSALYLCASTLAGITDTQYFGPGTRLTVL.

The chain uses TRBV28 and TRBJ2-7; possibly TRBD2 for D (7 bases). The CDR3 consists of 15 residues. Germline CDR1 MDHEN, CDR2 SYDVKM. DNA of the CDR3: TGTGCAGCTTCCGGGGGGCAGGAGGGAGCCTACGAGCAGTACTTC. This encodes CAASGGQEGAYEQYF. Looking up the rest from reference TRBV28 and TRBJ2-7 gives the full variable domain: DVKVTQSSRYLVKRTGEKVFLECVQDMDHENMFWYRQDPGLGLRLIYFSYDVKMKEKGDIPEGYSVSREKKERFSLILESASTNQTSMYLCAASGGQEGAYEQYFGPGTRLTVT.

The V gene is TRBV2, the J gene TRBJ2-3, with 7 bases matching TRBD1. The CDR3 spans 15 residues. The V gene end was trimmed by 9 bases and the J gene end by 5 bases; junction bases not matched to a gene: 14. Germline CDR1 and CDR2: SNHLY and FYNNEI. The CDR3 region is CARRTPQGQGDTQYF. CDR3 DNA: TGTGCCAGACGGACTCCACAGGGGCAAGGAGATACGCAGTATTTT.

V and J are TRBV30 and TRBJ1-6; no reliable D call. This CDR3 region has 13 residues. V dropped 1 base and J dropped 9 bases, with 10 bases sitting between them. Germline assignment: CDR1 GTSNPN and CDR2 SVGIG (reference sequence). The CDR3 reads CAWSGRALSPLHF. In DNA, the CDR3 is TGTGCCTGGAGTGGCCGAGCGCTTTCACCCCTCCACTTT. Together with reference TRBV30 and TRBJ1-6, the CDR3 gives the full variable domain: SQTIHQWPATLVQPVGSPLSLECTVEGTSNPNLYWYRQAAGRGLQLLFYSVGIGQISSEVPQNLSASRPQDRQFILSSKKLLLSDSGFYLCAWSGRALSPLHFGNGTRLTVT.

CDR3 nucleotides: TGTGCCAGCAGTCGACTAGCGGGGGGGACCAATGAGCAGTTCTTC. It codes for CASSRLAGGTNEQFF. The V gene is TRBV7-6, the J gene TRBJ2-1, with TRBD2 matching over 14 bases. The CDR3 consists of 15 residues. Per germline, CDR1 SGHVS and CDR2 FNYEAQ. V shed 6 bases, J shed 6 bases, and the junction held 4 bases outside the gene matches.

The CDR3 DNA reads TGCGCCAGCAGCAGAACTAGCGGGAGCTCCAATGAGCAGTTCTTC. Amino acids: CASSRTSGSSNEQFF. The chain employs TRBV10-2 and TRBJ2-1; 11 positions match TRBD2. This CDR3 region has 15 residues. Trimming at V came to 6 bases and at J to 6 bases, leaving 7 bases not matched to a gene. The germline V gene has CDR1 WSHSY and CDR2 SAAADI.

J is TRBJ1-5 and V is TRBV2, with a weak D call TRBD1 (6 bases). The germline V gene encodes CDR1 SNHLY and CDR2 FYNNEI. V lost 8 bases to trimming and J lost 5 bases, with 10 bases between them. The CDR3 has 12 amino acids. The CDR3 DNA sequence: TGTGCCAGCCGGGAGGGGGATCAGCCCCAGCATTTT. This gives the protein CASREGDQPQHF.

The chain links TRBV12-3 or TRBV12-4 to TRBJ2-2; D uncertain. The ends were cut back, 7 bases at V and 8 bases at J, with 8 bases in the middle. The CDR3 is made up of 11 amino acids. The CDR3 nucleotides read TGTGCCAGCACCTTCTATGGGGAGCTGTTTTTT. Translation: CASTFYGELFF.

This clone was detected only once. This chain connects TRBV6-1 to TRBJ2-4; no clear D gene. Trimming took 2 bases from V and 0 from J, leaving 11 bases between them. Germline lookup yields CDR1 MNHNS and CDR2 SASEGT. The CDR3 has 16 amino acids. This CDR3 reads CASSELRVLAKNIQYF. The CDR3 bases are TGTGCCAGCAGTGAACTTCGGGTCTTAGCCAAAAACATTCAGTACTTC.

The genes are TRBV24-1 and TRBJ2-2; D unresolved. The length of the CDR3 is 12 residues. With 6 bases removed from V and 5 bases from J, the gap between germline ends came to 6 bases. Germline V gives CDR1 KGHDR, CDR2 SFDVKD. The CDR3 here is CATSRLTGELFF. The CDR3 DNA is TGTGCCACCAGTCGACTGACCGGGGAGCTGTTTTTT.

The chain couples TRBV10-2 to TRBJ1-5; no clear D. V lost 0 bases and J lost 5, with 11 bases in between. The CDR3 runs to 15 residues. Germline V lookup: CDR1 WSHSY, CDR2 SAAADI. The CDR3 region has the DNA TGCGCCAGCAGTGAGTCCCGGGGAGGCTATCAGCCCCAGCATTTT. Translating it yields CASSESRGGYQPQHF.

The chain links TRBV5-5 to TRBJ1-5; maybe TRBD1 (5 bases). Germline CDR1 is SGHKS and CDR2 is YYEKEE (reference sequence). CDR3 length: 15 amino acids. Trimming stripped 0 bases from V and 9 bases from J, with 16 bases between. CDR3 DNA sequence: TGTGCCAGCAGCTTGGGACAGTCCTCTGCAGGGCCCCAGCATTTT. It codes for CASSLGQSSAGPQHF.

V is TRBV19 and J is TRBJ2-1; maybe TRBD2 (5 bases). The CDR3 is made up of 15 amino acids. Per germline, CDR1 LNHDA and CDR2 SQIVND (reference sequence). V was clipped by 3 bases and J by 5 bases, with 14 bases between them. CDR3 protein: CASSIGRRRDNEQFF. DNA of the CDR3: TGTGCCAGTAGTATCGGTCGTCGGCGGGACAATGAGCAGTTCTTC.

V gene TRBV6-6 combines with J gene TRBJ2-3; 9 bases are shared with TRBD1. Germline V CDR1 and CDR2: MNHNY, SVGAGI (reference sequence). The CDR3 covers 14 residues. J was trimmed by 4 bases and V by 6 bases; bases with no gene match: 5. CDR3 DNA sequence: TGTGCCAGCAGGGACAGGGGTTACGCAGATACGCAGTATTTT. Its protein product is CASRDRGYADTQYF.

This rearrangement joins TRBV7-2 to TRBJ1-1, with TRBD1 matching 9 bases. The CDR3 consists of 13 residues. The germline gives CDR1 SGHTA, CDR2 FQGNSA. J lost 6 bases, V lost 8 bases, and 7 bases had no gene match. CDR3: CASAQGQGAEAFF. CDR3 nucleotides: TGTGCCAGCGCTCAGGGACAGGGAGCTGAAGCTTTCTTT.

V is TRBV2 and J is TRBJ2-5; TRBD1 matches 9 bases. The CDR3 consists of 14 residues. The V gene end was trimmed by 6 bases and the J gene end by 5 bases; junction bases not matched to a gene: 7. Germline values: CDR1 SNHLY, CDR2 FYNNEI. The CDR3 loop reads CASSVGTGRETQYF. CDR3 DNA sequence: TGTGCCAGCAGCGTCGGGACAGGGAGGGAGACCCAGTACTTC.